This TCR beta chain came from a study of shared clonotypes between healthy human individuals. The CDR3 consists of 16 residues. Germline V CDR1 and CDR2: WNHNN, SYGVQD (reference sequence). The V gene lost 6 bases and the J gene lost 5 bases, with 20 bases spanning the gap. The data were produced by immunoSEQ multiplex PCR, yet TCRdb's version contains in-frame clones alone and is incomplete. The data show some 550,000 clones, with 95% to 98% seen just once and 0.045% to 0.07% held by the top ten. This chain links TRBV10-1 with TRBJ2-1; D is undetermined. This TCR derives from a woman in her twenties or thirties in good health. Sequencing input: naive CD4+ T cells sorted from blood. Sample subset: CD45RA+ positively selected. The DNA of the CDR3 is TGCGCCAGCAGCGGAGATAGGCCACTGATGAACAATGAGCAGTTCTTC. Translating it yields CASSGDRPLMNNEQFF.